This T cell receptor beta chain comes out of a study of T cell responses to AZD1222 COVID-19 vaccine. Broader study findings: Following two doses of AZD1222, Spike-specific TCR breadth and depth rose. The donors showed a predominance of white British ancestry and of females, with possible underestimation of clonal diversity.

The CDR3 runs 15 residues. Trimming shortened V by 3 bases and J by 4 bases, and 12 bases separated the two germline ends. From germline, CDR1 is SGHTA and CDR2 FQGTGA. Profiled with immunoSEQ multiplex PCR; TCRdb holds only in-frame clones, not every one. The data show some 84,000 clones, around 85% seen once. In this sample, this clone turned up once. The antigen is not known. The clonotype originates from an adult who received the AZD1222 COVID-19 vaccine. The chain joins TRBV7-3 to TRBJ2-2; no reliable D call. The sample was peripheral blood, taken 28 days after the second AZD1222 dose. CDR3 DNA: TGTGCCAGCAGCTTGAAGTTGTCGGGCACCGGGGAGCTGTTTTTT. Translating gives CASSLKLSGTGELFF.